The clone carrying this T cell receptor beta chain was seen at least ten times. The library targeted TCRbeta and was prepared with unique molecular identifiers. TCRdb reanalysed the PCR reads using MiXCR and keeps one entry per CDR3 protein. This sample has about 640,000 distinct CDR3 sequences, with 16% found just once. Germline V gene data show CDR1 as SGHRS and CDR2 as YFSETQ. With V trimmed by 4 bases and J by 4 bases, 6 bases remained unmatched. This CDR3 is built from 15 residues. The sample is drawn from a study of T-cell reconstitution after alpha-beta-depleted transplantation in children. The clonotype comes from a human donor who donated a stem cell graft to a child with acute myeloid leukemia. V usage is TRBV5-1 and J usage is TRBJ2-1; 9 nucleotides align to TRBD2. This specimen consisted of PBMCs from the stem cell graft donor, obtained from the stem cell graft. The CDR3 region is CASSVTSGPYNEQFF. The CDR3 nucleotides are TGCGCCAGCAGCGTGACTAGCGGCCCGTACAATGAGCAGTTCTTC.